The 9 T cell receptor beta chains below were found in one sample sequenced in a study of breast tumors, draining lymph nodes, adjacent tissues. TCRdb redid the calling of the multiplex PCR reads with MiXCR, one entry per CDR3 protein. In the table there are about 31,000 distinct CDR3 sequences, roughly three fifths of which are singletons. Sequencing used breast tumor tissue. The source is a female donor with breast cancer. Some clones in this sample may be carry-over from other donors' samples.

V usage is TRBV15 and J usage is TRBJ2-1; TRBD2 is a possible D gene (6 bases). Trimming removed 4 bases from V and 0 bases from J, with 10 bases in between. Germline assignment: CDR1 LNHNV and CDR2 YYDKDF (reference sequence). There are 15 residues in the CDR3. CDR3 sequence: CATSIAGSSYNEQFF. The DNA for the CDR3 is TGTGCCACCAGCATCGCCGGGAGCTCCTACAATGAGCAGTTCTTC.

Many counts were recorded for this clonotype. This chain uses TRBV20-1 with TRBJ2-7, with a tentative D call TRBD1 (7 bases). V was clipped by 1 base and J by 2 bases, with 15 bases between them. The germline V gene has CDR1 DFQATT and CDR2 SNEGSKA (reference sequence). CDR3 length: 15 amino acids. CDR3 protein: CSARAGSRGAYEQYF. In DNA, the CDR3 is TGCAGTGCTAGAGCGGGGAGCAGGGGGGCCTACGAGCAGTACTTC.

This chain's CDR3 is CASSLGQLPLLRLHF. The CDR3 bases are TGTGCCAGCAGTTTGGGACAGCTCCCTCTCCTCCGCCTCCACTTT. V usage is TRBV12-3 or TRBV12-4 and J usage is TRBJ1-6; 7 nucleotides agree with TRBD1. The CDR3 extends over 15 amino acids. The trim removed 3 bases at V and 15 bases at J, leaving 14 bases unmatched.

A few counts support this clonotype. This chain connects TRBV15 to TRBJ2-5, with D perhaps TRBD1 or TRBD2 (6 bases each). Looked up from germline, CDR1 is LNHNV and CDR2 is YYDKDF (reference sequence). V lost 6 bases, J lost 0 bases, and 8 bases lay in between. The CDR3 spans 13 residues. The CDR3 nucleotides read TGTGCCACCAGGGGGGGCTACCAAGAGACCCAGTACTTC. This translates into CATRGGYQETQYF.

CDR3 region: CASSLAGRGNNEQFF. The CDR3 bases are TGTGCCAGCAGCTTAGCGGGGAGAGGGAACAATGAGCAGTTCTTC. The chain uses TRBV7-3 and TRBJ2-1; D perhaps matches TRBD2 (6 bases). The CDR3 spans 15 residues. CDR1 is SGHTA and CDR2 is FQGTGA in the germline V gene. V lost 2 bases and J lost 5, with 13 bases in between.

This sequence joins TRBV7-3 and TRBJ2-2; D is unresolved. Germline-derived CDR1 and CDR2 are SGHTA and FQGTGA. CDR3 size: 14 residues. The V gene lost 2 bases and the J gene lost 3 bases, with 7 bases spanning the gap. The CDR3 sequence: CASSLAAYTGELFF. The CDR3 DNA reads as TGTGCCAGCAGCTTAGCGGCGTACACCGGGGAGCTGTTTTTT.

This clonotype was seen repeatedly, ten times or more. The junction differs from germline at one of its ends, possibly a read error. The chain links TRBV20-1 to TRBJ2-5; weak D call: TRBD2 (6 bases). CDR3 size: 11 residues. Germline values: CDR1 DFQATT, CDR2 SNEGSKA (reference sequence). The CDR3 DNA is TGCAGTGCTAGGTGGGGGGAGACCCAGTCCTTC. It yields the protein CSARWGETQSF.

The J gene is TRBJ2-2, the V gene TRBV19; the D gene is possibly TRBD2 (5 bases). Germline assignment: CDR1 LNHDA and CDR2 SQIVND (reference sequence). Trimming took off 8 bases at V and 7 bases at J, with 23 bases between the two ends. This CDR3 has 16 amino acids. The CDR3 coding sequence is TGTGCCAGTGGGCGTTACCTAGCAGTCTCTCTCGGGGAGCTGTTTTTT. This sequence encodes CASGRYLAVSLGELFF. The variable domain in full, completed from reference TRBV19 and TRBJ2-2, reads DGGITQSPKYLFRKEGQNVTLSCEQNLNHDAMYWYRQDPGQGLRLIYYSQIVNDFQKGDIAEGYSVSREKKESFPLTVTSAQKNPTAFYLCASGRYLAVSLGELFFGEGSRLTVL.

This clonotype was seen ten or more times. The genes are TRBV6-4 and TRBJ2-1; possible D gene TRBD2, 6 bases. This CDR3 has 15 residues. Trimming took off 5 bases at V and 3 bases at J, with 14 bases between the two ends. Germline V gives CDR1 MRHNA, CDR2 SNTAGT. The DNA for the CDR3 is TGTGCCAGCAGTCCTAATCCGGGGGACTACAATGAGCAGTTCTTC. Translation: CASSPNPGDYNEQFF.